These 8 T cell receptor beta chains were all obtained from the same sample, sequenced in a study of blood T cell repertoires in COVID-19 (dated by TCRdb to about 2020). Preparation of the library involved the immunoSEQ multiplex PCR assay. TCRdb limited this immuneACCESS table to in-frame rearrangements with V and J called. A share of clones is missing; checked studies link under half to unresolved V genes, and the rest is unexplained. This sample gives about 81,000 clones in total; around nine tenths of them show up just once. The biggest ten clones account for more than 0.9% of the sample. Source material: PBMCs or T cells enriched from blood (not recorded which). The origin of the receptors is a woman in her forties or fifties with acute COVID-19.

The chain links TRBV4-3 to TRBJ2-4; TRBD1 might be the D (6 bases). This CDR3 is built from 13 residues. The germline V gene has CDR1 LGHNA and CDR2 YSLEER. Trimming stripped 4 bases from V and 4 bases from J, with 8 bases between. CDR3 nucleotides: TGCGCCAGCAGCCCTGGGACAAAAAACATTCAGTACTTC. Protein product: CASSPGTKNIQYF.

A single count supports this clone. The gene calls are TRBV9 and TRBJ2-1, with unresolved D. CDR3 length: 12 amino acids. Germline values: CDR1 SGDLS, CDR2 YYNGEE. V was shortened by 3 bases and J by 7 bases, with 8 bases between the two germline ends. In DNA, the CDR3 is TGTGCCAGCAGCGGAGAGCGTAATGAGCAGTTCTTC. Translated: CASSGERNEQFF.

The CDR3 region has the DNA TGTGCCAGCAGCCCGCCTGCGGGAGGGTCAAACTACGAGCAGTACTTC. Its translation is CASSPPAGGSNYEQYF. The chain is built from TRBV7-6 and TRBJ2-7; TRBD2 matches 9 bases. This CDR3 has 16 amino acids. In germline, CDR1 is SGHVS, CDR2 FNYEAQ. V lost 5 bases, J lost 3 bases, and 11 bases stayed unmatched. The entire variable domain, with the rest obtained from reference TRBV7-6 and TRBJ2-7, is as follows: GAGVSQSPRYKVTKRGQDVALRCDPISGHVSLYWYRQALGQGPEFLTYFNYEAQQDKSGLPNDRFSAERPEGSISTLTIQRTEQRDSAMYRCASSPPAGGSNYEQYFGPGTRLTVT.

The chain joins TRBV3-1 (or the pseudogene TRBV3-2) to TRBJ2-1, with TRBD2 identical over 7 bases. Germline CDR1 is LGHDT and CDR2 is YNNKEL (reference sequence). After removal of 0 bases from V and 5 bases from J, the junction contained 7 bases not matched to a gene. The CDR3 is made up of 16 amino acids. The CDR3 DNA follows: TGTGCCAGCAGCCAAGATTGGGCTAGCGGTAACAATGAGCAGTTCTTC. Protein product: CASSQDWASGNNEQFF.

The chain combines TRBV7-8 with TRBJ2-3; 11 nucleotides line up with TRBD2. Germline values: CDR1 SGHVS, CDR2 FQNEAQ. After removal of 5 bases from V and 5 bases from J, the junction contained 12 bases not matched to a gene. The CDR3 is 17 amino acids. The CDR3 here is CASSGWLAGGGGDTQYF. The CDR3, as DNA: TGTGCCAGCAGCGGATGGCTAGCGGGAGGAGGTGGAGATACGCAGTATTTT.

J is TRBJ1-6 and V is TRBV27, with TRBD1 identical over 7 bases. The V and J ends lost 6 bases and 0 bases, in that order; junction bases with no gene match: 8. The CDR3 totals 17 residues. The germline V gene has CDR1 MNHEY and CDR2 SMNVEV (reference sequence). In DNA, the CDR3 is TGTGCCAGCAGCGTTGCCAGGGGGAGCTCCTATAATTCACCCCTCCACTTT. It encodes CASSVARGSSYNSPLHF.

The chain uses TRBV10-3 and TRBJ2-2; TRBD1 matches at 8 bases. Trimming cost V 4 bases and J 3 bases; bases outside gene matches: 7. The CDR3 is 16 residues long. Germline values: CDR1 ENHRY, CDR2 SYGVKD. The CDR3 sequence: CAISGGQGADTGELFF. DNA for the CDR3: TGTGCCATCAGTGGAGGACAGGGCGCGGACACCGGGGAGCTGTTTTTT.

The CDR3 nucleotides read TGTGCCAGCAGCCTAGTAGCGGGGTCCTACAATGAGCAGTTCTTC. Translating gives CASSLVAGSYNEQFF. The rearrangement joins TRBV11-3 to TRBJ2-1, with 8 bases matching TRBD2. CDR1 SGHNT and CDR2 YENEEA come from the germline V gene. Trimming took 5 bases from V and 1 from J; bases not matched to a gene: 4. The CDR3 has 15 amino acids. Based on the CDR3 plus reference TRBV11-3 and TRBJ2-1, the full variable domain is EAGVVQSPRYKIIEKKQPVAFWCNPISGHNTLYWYLQNLGQGPELLIRYENEEAVDDSQLPKDRFSAERLKGVDSTLKIQPAELGDSAVYLCASSLVAGSYNEQFFGPGTRLTVL.